A single sample is the source of the 15 T cell receptor beta chains below, sequenced in a study of blood T cell repertoires in COVID-19. The method was immunoSEQ multiplex PCR; TCRdb's version includes in-frame clones alone and lacks a portion of them. The top ten clones hold 6.8% of a sample with 200,000 to 250,000 clones, around 83% of them seen once. Input material: PBMCs or T cells enriched from blood (not recorded which). Receptors were obtained from a woman aged 35 to 49 who had recovered from COVID-19.

J is TRBJ2-1 and V is TRBV3-1 (or the pseudogene TRBV3-2); 10 nucleotides line up with TRBD2. Trimming cost V 2 bases and J 2 bases; bases outside gene matches: 3. The CDR3 has 16 residues. The germline V gene encodes CDR1 LGHDT and CDR2 YNNKEL (reference sequence). CDR3 sequence reads: CASSQWTSGPYNEQFF. The CDR3 DNA reads TGTGCCAGCAGCCAATGGACTAGCGGTCCCTACAATGAGCAGTTCTTC.

The chain is built from TRBV5-1 and TRBJ2-1; 8 bases map to TRBD1. The CDR3 runs 13 residues. The V gene end was trimmed by 7 bases and the J gene end by 7 bases; junction bases not matched to a gene: 7. CDR1 is SGHRS, CDR2 YFSETQ, per germline. CDR3 sequence: CASSGQGRNEQFF. The CDR3 nucleotides read TGCGCCAGCTCAGGACAGGGTAGGAATGAGCAGTTCTTC.

The J gene is TRBJ1-1, the V gene TRBV7-9; weak D call: TRBD1 (6 bases). The CDR3 totals 15 residues. Per the germline V gene, CDR1 is SEHNR and CDR2 is FQNEAQ (reference sequence). V was clipped by 2 bases and J by 5 bases, with 15 bases between them. CDR3 amino acids: CASSLFGRGWTEAFF. CDR3 nucleotide sequence: TGTGCCAGCAGCTTATTTGGCAGGGGTTGGACTGAAGCTTTCTTT.

This chain joins TRBV11-2 and TRBJ2-7; D might be TRBD2 (5 bases). The germline gives CDR1 SGHAT, CDR2 FQNNGV. This CDR3 is 13 amino acids long. The V gene lost 4 bases and the J gene lost 1 base, with 8 bases spanning the gap. CDR3 region: CASSSPGSYEQYF. In nucleotides, the CDR3 is TGTGCCAGCAGCTCACCGGGATCCTACGAGCAGTACTTC.

This clone was picked up a small number of times. The chain joins TRBV2 to TRBJ1-3; D ambiguous. Germline values: CDR1 SNHLY, CDR2 FYNNEI. Trimming pared 6 bases from V and 4 bases from J, leaving 13 bases between. There are 14 residues in the CDR3. The CDR3 nucleotides are TGTGCCAGCAGGGACGGGGTGCTCGGAAACACCATATATTTT. Its protein product is CASRDGVLGNTIYF.

The chain couples TRBV28 to TRBJ1-2, with D possibly being TRBD1 (5 bases). This CDR3 comprises 14 residues. From germline, CDR1 is MDHEN and CDR2 SYDVKM. V was pared by 2 bases and J by 4 bases, with 11 bases between. CDR3 in amino acids: CASSLLDKFYGYTF. CDR3 nucleotides: TGTGCCAGCAGTTTACTGGACAAGTTCTATGGCTACACCTTC.

The CDR3 coding sequence is TGCGCCAGCAGCCAAGACCGGGACAGGGGTGTTGGCTACACCTTC. Protein product: CASSQDRDRGVGYTF. The J gene is TRBJ1-2, the V gene TRBV4-1; 10 bases line up with TRBD1. V shed 0 bases and J 7 bases; nucleotides not matched to a gene: 5. Per the germline V gene, CDR1 is MGHRA and CDR2 is YSYEKL. The CDR3 is 15 residues long.

CDR3 sequence: CASSENIAGTGELFF. DNA of the CDR3: TGTGCCAGCAGTGAAAATATCGCGGGGACCGGGGAGCTGTTTTTT. V gene TRBV6-1 combines with J gene TRBJ2-2, with TRBD2 as a possible D gene (6 bases). CDR3 size: 15 residues. V shed 2 bases and J shed 5 bases, with 12 bases lying between them. Germline lookup yields CDR1 MNHNS and CDR2 SASEGT.

This clone has only one observation. This chain connects TRBV3-1 (or the pseudogene TRBV3-2) to TRBJ2-1; weak D call: TRBD2 (6 bases). Deletions cut 3 bases from V and 6 bases from J, with 12 bases between. This CDR3 has 14 residues. Germline CDR1 reads LGHDT; CDR2 reads YNNKEL (reference sequence). The CDR3 DNA follows: TGTGCCAGCAGCCAGCCTGGGACTGCCAATGAGCAGTTCTTC. Translating gives CASSQPGTANEQFF.

The chain carries TRBV7-9 and TRBJ1-4, with 9 bases lining up with TRBD1. The CDR3 is made up of 14 amino acids. With V trimmed by 6 bases and J by 8 bases, 7 bases remained unmatched. CDR1 is SEHNR and CDR2 is FQNEAQ in the germline V gene (reference sequence). The CDR3 DNA is TGTGCCAGCAGTCTAGGACAGGGGATGGAAAAACTGTTTTTT. It is translated as CASSLGQGMEKLFF. The full variable domain, rest sourced from reference TRBV7-9 and TRBJ1-4, is DTGVSQNPRHKITKRGQNVTFRCDPISEHNRLYWYRQTLGQGPEFLTYFQNEAQLEKSRLLSDRFSAERPKGSFSTLEIQRTEQGDSAMYLCASSLGQGMEKLFFGSGTQLSVL.

The V call is TRBV28, the J call TRBJ1-6; D gene uncertain. Germline CDR1 and CDR2: MDHEN and SYDVKM. CDR3 length equals 12 residues. Trimming removed 6 bases at V and 9 bases at J, with 9 bases between. CDR3 DNA sequence: TGTGCCAGCAGCCGCGGGAGTTCACCCCTCCACTTT. Protein product: CASSRGSSPLHF. Together with reference TRBV28 and TRBJ1-6, the CDR3 gives the full variable domain: DVKVTQSSRYLVKRTGEKVFLECVQDMDHENMFWYRQDPGLGLRLIYFSYDVKMKEKGDIPEGYSVSREKKERFSLILESASTNQTSMYLCASSRGSSPLHFGNGTRLTVT.

The chain couples TRBV25-1 to TRBJ2-5, with D possibly matching TRBD2 (5 bases). CDR1 and CDR2 from the germline V gene are MGHDK and SYGVNS. V lost 3 bases and J lost 5, with 10 bases in between. The CDR3 contains 13 residues. This CDR3 reads CASSERALETQYF. The CDR3 DNA reads as TGTGCCAGCAGTGAGAGGGCCTTGGAGACCCAGTACTTC.

The chain uses TRBV18 and TRBJ2-3; D unresolved. This CDR3 is built from 16 residues. The V gene's germline CDR1 is KGHSH and CDR2 LQKENI. The V end lost 3 bases, the J end lost 1 base, and 14 bases lay between the germline ends. The DNA for the CDR3 is TGTGCCAGCTCACCCCCGGGTGTCAGCCGCACAGATACGCAGTATTTT. This encodes CASSPPGVSRTDTQYF.

The J gene is TRBJ2-1, the V gene TRBV7-9, with D uncertain. Germline CDR1 is SEHNR and CDR2 is FQNEAQ (reference sequence). The CDR3 runs 12 residues. Trimming removed 5 bases from V and 3 bases from J, with 5 bases in between. The CDR3 DNA sequence: TGTGCCAGCAGCCCTAACTACAATGAGCAGTTCTTC. Amino acids: CASSPNYNEQFF.

J is TRBJ2-3 and V is TRBV10-3, with 7 bases that match TRBD1. Germline loops: CDR1 ENHRY, CDR2 SYGVKD. The CDR3 consists of 16 residues. Trimming removed 4 bases from V and 0 bases from J; junction bases left unmatched: 7. As DNA, the CDR3 is TGTGCCATCAGTGCCCGACAGGGCGCTAGCACAGATACGCAGTATTTT. Translated, it gives CAISARQGASTDTQYF.